The 18 T cell receptor beta chains reported below all come from one sample, sequenced in a study of T cell changes during pregnancy in multiple sclerosis. Sequencing was performed with immunoSEQ multiplex PCR; in TCRdb, only in-frame clones are kept and a portion is missing. The table shows fewer than 40,000 clones, with 90% occurring only once. The starting material was CD8+ T cells from peripheral blood mononuclear cells, obtained before pregnancy. Receptors were obtained from a female donor with multiple sclerosis, enrolled in a pregnancy study.

The chain uses TRBV12-5 and TRBJ2-5, with TRBD1 matching over 10 bases. V shed 6 bases, J shed 4 bases, and the junction held 5 bases outside the gene matches. CDR1 and CDR2 (germline): LGHNT, FRNRAP. This CDR3 is built from 14 residues. The CDR3, as DNA: TGTGCTAGTGGCCGGACAGGGGGGGCAGAGACCCAGTACTTC. It is translated as CASGRTGGAETQYF.

CDR3 amino acids: CSVAGVDVDEQYF. The CDR3 DNA sequence: TGCAGCGTTGCGGGAGTCGATGTCGACGAGCAGTACTTC. The chain is built from TRBV29-1 and TRBJ2-7; possibly TRBD2 for D (6 bases). This CDR3 is 13 amino acids long. Per the germline V gene, CDR1 is SQVTM and CDR2 is ANQGSEA. V lost 4 bases and J lost 5, with 15 bases in between.

The chain links TRBV27 to TRBJ1-1; no clear D. Germline V gene lookup returns CDR1 MNHEY and CDR2 SMNVEV (reference sequence). The CDR3 spans 14 residues. V was clipped by 0 bases and J by 3 bases, with 8 bases between them. The CDR3 DNA reads TGTGCCAGCAGTTTATCCCACGGGGACACTGAAGCTTTCTTT. Its protein is CASSLSHGDTEAFF.

This chain links TRBV13 with TRBJ2-1; 14 positions match TRBD2. The junction had 4 bases not matched to a gene; V was cut back by 4 bases and J by 8 bases. The CDR3 length is 15 residues. Germline lookup yields CDR1 PRHDT and CDR2 FYEKMQ (reference sequence). The CDR3 DNA is TGTGCCAGCAGCTGGGGGACTAGCGGGGGCGATGAGCAGTTCTTC. Amino acids: CASSWGTSGGDEQFF.

V gene TRBV6-1 combines with J gene TRBJ2-2, with D maybe TRBD2 (5 bases). The V end was cut by 10 bases, the J end by 4 bases, with 7 bases between. The CDR3 has 11 amino acids. Germline-derived CDR1 and CDR2 are MNHNS and SASEGT. Written as DNA, the CDR3 is TGTGCCAACCGGGGCACCGGGGAGCTGTTTTTT. It codes for CANRGTGELFF.

In this sample, this clone turned up a few times. This chain joins TRBV9 and TRBJ2-1; 10 bases are a match to TRBD2. CDR3 size: 15 residues. Germline CDR1 is SGDLS and CDR2 is YYNGEE. V was clipped by 4 bases and J by 8 bases; unmatched bases: 9. CDR3 in DNA: TGTGCCAGCAGCCTTACTAGCGGGGTAAGGGATGAGCAGTTCTTC. This gives the protein CASSLTSGVRDEQFF.

The chain uses TRBV2 and TRBJ2-2; TRBD2 matches at 7 bases. This CDR3 region has 18 residues. V was pared by 4 bases and J by 3 bases, with 14 bases of the junction left unmatched. The germline CDR1 and CDR2 sequences are SNHLY and FYNNEI. Here the CDR3 DNA reads TGTGCCAGCAGTGGCGAGGGGAGGGCCGCGGGGGACACCGGGGAGCTGTTTTTT. Amino acid sequence: CASSGEGRAAGDTGELFF.

V is TRBV5-1 and J is TRBJ2-2, with 15 bases fitting TRBD2. CDR1 and CDR2 (germline): SGHRS, YFSETQ. The CDR3 spans 18 residues. V shed 3 bases and J 7 bases; nucleotides not matched to a gene: 10. The CDR3 reads CASSSGTSGRYSGGELFF. The CDR3 DNA reads TGCGCCAGCAGCTCGGGGACTAGCGGGAGGTATAGCGGCGGGGAGCTGTTTTTT.

The V call is TRBV9, the J call TRBJ2-1, with D possibly TRBD1 on 6 matching bases. V lost 3 bases, J lost 6 bases, and 10 bases lay in between. Germline V gene data show CDR1 as SGDLS and CDR2 as YYNGEE. The length of the CDR3 is 13 residues. The CDR3 loop reads CASSADSFNEQFF. The CDR3 nucleotides are TGTGCCAGCAGCGCGGACAGCTTCAATGAGCAGTTCTTC.

The chain employs TRBV2 and TRBJ1-2; 8 positions agree with TRBD1. This CDR3 contains 13 residues. V gave up 10 bases and J gave up 8 bases; unmatched junction bases: 12. Looked up from germline, CDR1 is SNHLY and CDR2 is FYNNEI. The chain's CDR3 is CAIQTGTGSGYTF. In DNA, the CDR3 is TGTGCCATTCAAACCGGGACAGGTTCCGGCTACACCTTC. The full variable domain, in which reference TRBV2 and TRBJ1-2 provide the parts outside the CDR3, is EPEVTQTPSHQVTQMGQEVILRCVPISNHLYFYWYRQILGQKVEFLVSFYNNEISEKSEIFDDQFSVERPDGSNFTLKIRSTKLEDSAMYFCAIQTGTGSGYTFGSGTRLTVV.

This clone was seen only once. This rearrangement joins TRBV7-9 to TRBJ1-5; D unclear. V lost 3 bases and J 0 bases, leaving 12 bases between the germline ends. There are 16 residues in the CDR3. Germline loops: CDR1 SEHNR, CDR2 FQNEAQ (reference sequence). CDR3 bases: TGTGCCAGCAGCTTTACCGGAGGAGATAGCAATCAGCCCCAGCATTTT. Residues: CASSFTGGDSNQPQHF.

V gene TRBV5-5 combines with J gene TRBJ1-1; the D is unclear. Germline lookup yields CDR1 SGHKS and CDR2 YYEKEE (reference sequence). V was clipped by 3 bases and J by 6 bases, with 12 bases between them. This CDR3 has 13 residues. The CDR3 region has the DNA TGTGCCAGCAGCTGGGCCACCGGCCCTGAAGCTTTCTTT. Translated, it gives CASSWATGPEAFF.

The V gene is TRBV7-6, the J gene TRBJ1-5; D is uncertain. Trimming took 0 bases from V and 2 from J, leaving 8 bases between them. CDR1 and CDR2 from the germline V gene are SGHVS and FNYEAQ. The CDR3 length is 15 residues. CDR3 sequence: CASSLAGAGNQPQHF. The CDR3, as DNA: TGTGCCAGCAGCTTAGCCGGAGCGGGCAATCAGCCCCAGCATTTT.

The chain has TRBV7-9 and TRBJ2-7; 8 nucleotides align to TRBD1. The CDR3 loop spans 18 amino acids. Germline V gives CDR1 SEHNR, CDR2 FQNEAQ (reference sequence). Germline trimming cut 5 bases from V and 2 bases from J; bases unmatched to any gene: 17. The CDR3 DNA reads TGTGCCAGCAGCCCACCCCCAGTTAGGACAGGGATTACCTACGAGCAGTACTTC. This translates into CASSPPPVRTGITYEQYF.

The chain links TRBV7-2 to TRBJ2-7; maybe TRBD2 (6 bases). Trimming removed 5 bases from V and 7 bases from J, with 12 bases in between. The CDR3 loop spans 12 amino acids. Germline CDR1 reads SGHTA; CDR2 reads FQGNSA. CDR3 bases: TGTGCCAGCAGCCCTACTGGAGGGGAGCAGTACTTC. Its translation: CASSPTGGEQYF.

CDR3 sequence: CASSGPGQMNTEAFF. CDR3 DNA: TGTGCCAGCAGTGGCCCGGGACAGATGAACACTGAAGCTTTCTTT. This sequence joins TRBV2 and TRBJ1-1; 7 bases line up with TRBD1. Germline CDR1 and CDR2: SNHLY and FYNNEI. The CDR3 has 15 amino acids. Trimming at V came to 4 bases and at J to 0 bases, leaving 5 bases not matched to a gene.

The chain carries TRBV6-5 and TRBJ1-1, with 8 bases lining up with TRBD1. CDR1 and CDR2 (germline): MNHEY, SVGAGI. This CDR3 is 15 amino acids long. Trimming removed 7 bases from V and 1 base from J; junction bases left unmatched: 8. The CDR3 sequence: CASIRWTGTNTEAFF. CDR3 DNA sequence: TGTGCCAGCATTAGGTGGACAGGGACGAACACTGAAGCTTTCTTT.

This clone was counted a single time. The chain has TRBV14 and TRBJ2-1; 7 nucleotides agree with TRBD1. The germline gives CDR1 SGHDN, CDR2 FVKESK. V was clipped by 3 bases and J by 3 bases; unmatched bases: 8. The CDR3 loop spans 16 amino acids. The CDR3 reads CASSQAGDSLYNEQFF. CDR3 coding DNA: TGTGCCAGCAGCCAGGCTGGGGACAGTCTCTACAATGAGCAGTTCTTC.